Shown below are 6 T cell receptor beta chains from a single sample sequenced in a study of graft-versus-host responses after intestinal transplantation. Profiling relied on immunoSEQ multiplex PCR, and the TCRdb table lists in-frame clones only, not all of them. Counted here are about 86,000 clones, 88% occurring once; the ten biggest clones make up 0.28%. Their cognate antigens are unknown. The specimen comprised unstimulated CD4+ T cells sorted from spleen or lymph node cells, sampled before transplant. All receptors come from a human donor who was the organ donor for an intestinal transplant.

The chain combines TRBV5-1 with TRBJ2-5; 15 bases match TRBD2. V lost 4 bases and J lost 5; bases outside the gene matches: 6. Looked up from germline, CDR1 is SGHRS and CDR2 is YFSETQ. CDR3 length: 16 residues. The CDR3 sequence is CASSTGLAGGRETQYF. The DNA of the CDR3 is TGCGCCAGCAGCACTGGACTAGCGGGAGGGCGGGAGACCCAGTACTTC.

The genes are TRBV28 and TRBJ2-7; the D is unclear. Germline CDR1 is MDHEN and CDR2 is SYDVKM. This CDR3 region has 11 residues. The germline V and J ends were trimmed by 5 bases and 3 bases, with 5 bases remaining between them. The chain's CDR3 is CASSLGYEQYF. CDR3 sequence (DNA): TGTGCCAGCAGTCTCGGCTACGAGCAGTACTTC.

This clone was found a few times. This chain joins TRBV6-5 and TRBJ1-2; 8 nucleotides agree with TRBD1. Germline values: CDR1 MNHEY, CDR2 SVGAGI. V gave up 4 bases and J gave up 9 bases; unmatched junction bases: 10. The CDR3 covers 14 residues. The CDR3 protein is CASSFRTGLSSYTF. Written as DNA, the CDR3 is TGTGCCAGCAGTTTCCGGACAGGGCTTTCGAGCTACACCTTC.

The genes are TRBV7-2 and TRBJ2-5; 9 bases align to TRBD2. V shed 5 bases and J 13 bases; nucleotides not matched to a gene: 5. The CDR3 runs 11 residues. Germline V gene sequence: CDR1 SGHTA, CDR2 FQGNSA. This chain's CDR3 is CASSQRLAVYF. CDR3 coding DNA: TGTGCCAGCAGCCAGAGACTAGCGGTGTACTTC. Using reference TRBV7-2 and TRBJ2-5 for the parts outside the CDR3, the full variable domain is GAGVSQSPSNKVTEKGKDVELRCDPISGHTALYWYRQSLGQGLEFLIYFQGNSAPDKSGLPSDRFSAERTGGSVSTLTIQRTQQEDSAVYLCASSQRLAVYFGPGTRLLVL.

The V and J genes are TRBV7-2 and TRBJ2-2; a possible D gene is TRBD1 (6 bases). The CDR3 loop spans 15 amino acids. CDR1 SGHTA and CDR2 FQGNSA come from the germline V gene. V lost 2 bases to trimming and J lost 6 bases, with 13 bases between them. CDR3 sequence: CASSLTGRGSGELFF. For the CDR3, the DNA is TGTGCCAGCAGCTTAACAGGGAGAGGGTCCGGGGAGCTGTTTTTT.

The chain uses TRBV7-6 and TRBJ1-1; D perhaps matches TRBD1 (6 bases). The CDR3 totals 17 residues. The germline gives CDR1 SGHVS, CDR2 FNYEAQ. Trimming removed 7 bases at V and 0 bases at J, with 21 bases between. CDR3 bases: TGTGCCAGCATCACGAGAGGGGACAAGATTATGAACACTGAAGCTTTCTTT. Amino acid sequence: CASITRGDKIMNTEAFF.